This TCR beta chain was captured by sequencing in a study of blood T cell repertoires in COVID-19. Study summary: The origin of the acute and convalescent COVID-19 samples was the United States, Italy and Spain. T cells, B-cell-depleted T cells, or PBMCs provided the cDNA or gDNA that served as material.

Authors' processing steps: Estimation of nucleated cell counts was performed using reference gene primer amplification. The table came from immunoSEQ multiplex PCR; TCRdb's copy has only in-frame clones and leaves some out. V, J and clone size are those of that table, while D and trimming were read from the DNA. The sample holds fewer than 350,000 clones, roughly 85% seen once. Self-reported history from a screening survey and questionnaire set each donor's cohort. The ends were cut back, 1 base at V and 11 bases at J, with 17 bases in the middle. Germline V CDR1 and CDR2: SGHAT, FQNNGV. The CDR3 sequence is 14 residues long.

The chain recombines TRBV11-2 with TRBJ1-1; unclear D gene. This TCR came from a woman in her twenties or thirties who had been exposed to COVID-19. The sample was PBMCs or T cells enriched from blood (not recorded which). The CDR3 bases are TGTGCCAGCAGCTTAGGTCTCCGGGGAGCCTACGCTTTCTTT. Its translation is CASSLGLRGAYAFF.